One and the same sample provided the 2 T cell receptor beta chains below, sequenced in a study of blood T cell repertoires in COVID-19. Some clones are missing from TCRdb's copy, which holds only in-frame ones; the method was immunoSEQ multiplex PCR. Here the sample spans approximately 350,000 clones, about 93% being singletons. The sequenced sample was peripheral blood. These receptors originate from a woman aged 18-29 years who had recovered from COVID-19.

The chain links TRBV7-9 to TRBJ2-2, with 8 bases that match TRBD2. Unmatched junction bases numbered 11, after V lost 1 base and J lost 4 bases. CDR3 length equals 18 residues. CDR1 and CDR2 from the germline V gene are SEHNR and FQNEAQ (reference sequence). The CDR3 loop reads CASSLGREGFTITGELFF. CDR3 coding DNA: TGTGCCAGCAGCTTAGGCCGGGAGGGCTTCACCATCACCGGGGAGCTGTTTTTT.

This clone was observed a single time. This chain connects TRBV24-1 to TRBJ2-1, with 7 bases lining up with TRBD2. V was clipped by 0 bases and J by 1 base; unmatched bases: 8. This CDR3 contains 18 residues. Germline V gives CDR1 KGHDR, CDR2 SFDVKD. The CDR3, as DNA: TGTGCCACCAGTGATTTGTCCCCGGGACTACCATCCTACAATGAGCAGTTCTTC. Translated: CATSDLSPGLPSYNEQFF.